A selection of T cell receptor beta chains follows, all from one sample in a study of CD8 T cells in ankylosing spondylitis. Each CDR3 protein is one row after TCRdb ran MiXCR on the 5' RACE reads. The sample records approximately 400,000 distinct CDR3 sequences, roughly a quarter being singletons. The sequenced sample consisted of blood, either unsorted or a sorted T cell fraction (not recorded which). Source of these receptors: a male donor with ankylosing spondylitis. Each CDR3 is given with its conserved first and last residue. D genes are given only for firm matches. Rows give clone size only sometimes, using once, few, many, or a class for an expanded clone.

>TRBJ2-5|NA|TRBV20-1|NA
TGCAGTGCCGCGACGGATTTCGAGACCCAGTACTTC
CSAATDFETQYF
>TRBJ2-5|TRBD1|TRBV7-9|NA
TGTGCCAGCAGCCGGGACAGCCAGGGGACCCAGTACTTC
CASSRDSQGTQYF
>TRBJ1-6|NA|TRBV12-3/TRBV12-4|few
TGTGCCAGCAGTCCACAGAGCTCCTATAATTCACCCCTCCACTTT
CASSPQSSYNSPLHF
>TRBJ1-5|NA|TRBV4-2|NA
TGTGCCAGCAGCCCAGGAAGGGGAGGGAGCAATCAGCCCCAGCATTTT
CASSPGRGGSNQPQHF
>TRBJ1-2|NA|TRBV28|few
TGTGCCAGCAGTTCGGGGACCGTCCATGGCTACACCTTC
CASSSGTVHGYTF
>TRBJ2-3|NA|TRBV7-9|NA
TGTGCCAGCAGCTTAGGGGTTAACCGGGATACGCAGTATTTT
CASSLGVNRDTQYF
>TRBJ2-3|TRBD2|TRBV11-2|few
TGTGCCAGCAGCTCCGGGACTAGCGGATCAGATACGCAGTATTTT
CASSSGTSGSDTQYF
>TRBJ1-1|NA|TRBV6-2/TRBV6-3|NA
TGTGCCAGCAGTTCCGCCCGCTTTGAAGCTTTCTTT
CASSSARFEAFF
>TRBJ2-1|TRBD2|TRBV12-3/TRBV12-4|few
TGTGCCAGCAGCCGACTAGCGGTCCGGATCTTC
CASSRLAVRIF
>TRBJ2-1|NA|TRBV5-1|few
TGCGCCAGCAGGCACCTAGCCAGGGGGGGCGACTACAATGAGCAGTTCTTC
CASRHLARGGDYNEQFF
>TRBJ2-7|TRBD2|TRBV7-2|once
TGTGCCAGCAGCTCGGGACTACTGCCCTACGAGCAGTACTTC
CASSSGLLPYEQYF
>TRBJ1-1|NA|TRBV4-1|few
TGCGCCAGCAGCCAAGGGCAGGGGCGAGGCACTGAAGCTTTCTTT
CASSQGQGRGTEAFF
>TRBJ2-5|NA|TRBV5-1|many
TGCGCCAGCAGCTACGGGACGGTCGAAGAGACCCAGTACTTC
CASSYGTVEETQYF
>TRBJ2-3|NA|TRBV5-1|few
TGCGCCAGCAGCTTAGAGGGCGTAGCAGATACGCAGTATTTT
CASSLEGVADTQYF
>TRBJ2-3|NA|TRBV3-1|NA
TGTGCCAGCAGCCCCCAGCCCCAGGGGGGGAGTACAGATACGCAGTATTTT
CASSPQPQGGSTDTQYF
>TRBJ1-2|TRBD1|TRBV20-1|NA
TGCAGTGCTACGACAGGGGAAGAGCGCTACACCTTC
CSATTGEERYTF
>TRBJ2-3|NA|TRBV20-1|NA
TGCAGTGCTAGCTCCGGGTCAGATACGCAGTATTTT
CSASSGSDTQYF